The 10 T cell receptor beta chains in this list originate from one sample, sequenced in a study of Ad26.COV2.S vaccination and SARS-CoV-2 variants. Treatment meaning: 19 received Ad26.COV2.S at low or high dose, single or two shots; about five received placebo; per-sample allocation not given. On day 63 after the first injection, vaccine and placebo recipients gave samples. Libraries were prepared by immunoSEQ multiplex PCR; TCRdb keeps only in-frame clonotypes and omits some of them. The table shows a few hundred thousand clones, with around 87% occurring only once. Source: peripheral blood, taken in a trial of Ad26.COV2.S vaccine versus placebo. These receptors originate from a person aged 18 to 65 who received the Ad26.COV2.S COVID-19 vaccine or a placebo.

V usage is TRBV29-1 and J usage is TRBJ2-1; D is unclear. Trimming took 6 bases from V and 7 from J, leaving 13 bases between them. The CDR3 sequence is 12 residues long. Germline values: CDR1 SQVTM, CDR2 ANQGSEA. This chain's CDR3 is CSVDVLRNEQFF. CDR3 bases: TGCAGCGTCGACGTCCTGAGGAATGAGCAGTTCTTC.

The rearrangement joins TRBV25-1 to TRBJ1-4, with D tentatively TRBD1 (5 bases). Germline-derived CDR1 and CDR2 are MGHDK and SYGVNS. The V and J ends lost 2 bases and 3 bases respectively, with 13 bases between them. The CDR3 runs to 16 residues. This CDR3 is CASSEMARGANEKLFF. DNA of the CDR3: TGTGCCAGCAGTGAAATGGCGAGGGGAGCTAATGAAAAACTGTTTTTT.

DNA for the CDR3: TGTGCCAGCAGTTACTCCGCTTGGGACAGAAGCAATCAGCCCCAGCATTTT. Translated, it gives CASSYSAWDRSNQPQHF. The J gene is TRBJ1-5, the V gene TRBV6-2 or TRBV6-3, with 7 bases aligning to TRBD1. CDR3 length: 17 residues. CDR1 and CDR2 from the germline V gene are MNHEY and SVGEGT. The J segment lost 1 base and the V segment lost 0 bases, leaving 6 bases of the junction unmatched.

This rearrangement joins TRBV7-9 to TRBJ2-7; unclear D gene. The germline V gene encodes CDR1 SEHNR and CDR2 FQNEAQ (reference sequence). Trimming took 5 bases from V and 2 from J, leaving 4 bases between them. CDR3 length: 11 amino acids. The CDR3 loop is CASSAAYEQYF. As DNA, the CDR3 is TGTGCCAGCAGCGCCGCCTACGAGCAGTACTTC.

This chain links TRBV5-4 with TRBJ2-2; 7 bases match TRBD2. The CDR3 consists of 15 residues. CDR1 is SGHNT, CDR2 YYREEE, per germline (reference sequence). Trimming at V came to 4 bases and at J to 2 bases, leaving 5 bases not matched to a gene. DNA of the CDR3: TGTGCCAGCAGCGGACTAGTCGGTAACACCGGGGAGCTGTTTTTT. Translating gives CASSGLVGNTGELFF.

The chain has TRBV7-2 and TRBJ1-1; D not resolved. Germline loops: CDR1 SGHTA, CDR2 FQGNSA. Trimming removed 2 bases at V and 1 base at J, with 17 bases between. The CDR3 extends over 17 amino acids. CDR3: CASSLSLLGSGNTEAFF. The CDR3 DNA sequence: TGTGCCAGCAGCTTATCACTCCTTGGATCCGGGAACACTGAAGCTTTCTTT. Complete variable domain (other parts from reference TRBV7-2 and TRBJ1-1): GAGVSQSPSNKVTEKGKDVELRCDPISGHTALYWYRQSLGQGLEFLIYFQGNSAPDKSGLPSDRFSAERTGGSVSTLTIQRTQQEDSAVYLCASSLSLLGSGNTEAFFGQGTRLTVV.

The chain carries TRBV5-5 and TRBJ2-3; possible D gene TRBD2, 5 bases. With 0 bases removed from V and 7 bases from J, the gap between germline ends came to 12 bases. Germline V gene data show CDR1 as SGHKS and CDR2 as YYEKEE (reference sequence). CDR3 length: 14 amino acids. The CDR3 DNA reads TGTGCCAGCAGCTTGGAGGGCGGGCGCCATACGCAGTATTTT. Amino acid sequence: CASSLEGGRHTQYF.

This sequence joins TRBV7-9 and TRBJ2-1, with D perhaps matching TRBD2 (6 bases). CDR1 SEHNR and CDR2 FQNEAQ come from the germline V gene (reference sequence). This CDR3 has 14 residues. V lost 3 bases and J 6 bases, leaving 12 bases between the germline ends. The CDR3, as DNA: TGTGCCAGCAGCTTTGGAGGGGACGGCAATGAGCAGTTCTTC. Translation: CASSFGGDGNEQFF.

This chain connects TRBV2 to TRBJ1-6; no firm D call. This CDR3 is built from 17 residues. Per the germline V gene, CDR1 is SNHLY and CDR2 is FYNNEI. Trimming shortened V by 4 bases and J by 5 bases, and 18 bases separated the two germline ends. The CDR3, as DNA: TGTGCCAGCAGTGGAGGTAGAGGGAGGCCAAATAATTCACCCCTCCACTTT. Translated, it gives CASSGGRGRPNNSPLHF.

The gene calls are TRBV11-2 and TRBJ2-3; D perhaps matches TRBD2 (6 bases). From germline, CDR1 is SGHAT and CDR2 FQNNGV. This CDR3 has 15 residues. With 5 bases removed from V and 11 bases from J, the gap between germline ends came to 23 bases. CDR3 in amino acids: CASSPLAGITLKQYF. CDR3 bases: TGTGCCAGCAGCCCTCTGGCGGGAATCACTTTAAAGCAGTATTTT. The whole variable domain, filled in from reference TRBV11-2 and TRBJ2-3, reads EAGVAQSPRYKIIEKRQSVAFWCNPISGHATLYWYQQILGQGPKLLIQFQNNGVVDDSQLPKDRFSAERLKGVDSTLKIQPAKLEDSAVYLCASSPLAGITLKQYFGPGTRLTVL.